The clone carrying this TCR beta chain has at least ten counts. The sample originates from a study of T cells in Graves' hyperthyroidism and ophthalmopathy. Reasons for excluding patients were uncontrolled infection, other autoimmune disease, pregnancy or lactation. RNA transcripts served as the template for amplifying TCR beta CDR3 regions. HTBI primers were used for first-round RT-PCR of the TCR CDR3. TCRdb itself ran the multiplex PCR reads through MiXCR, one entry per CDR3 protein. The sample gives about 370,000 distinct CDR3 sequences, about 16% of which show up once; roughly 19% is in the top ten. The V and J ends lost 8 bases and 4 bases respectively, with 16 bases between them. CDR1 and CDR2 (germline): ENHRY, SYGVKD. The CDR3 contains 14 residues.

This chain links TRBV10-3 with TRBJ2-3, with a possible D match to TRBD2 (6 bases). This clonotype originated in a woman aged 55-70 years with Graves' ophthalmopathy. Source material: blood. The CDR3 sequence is CAIRGNRPADTQYF. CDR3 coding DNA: TGTGCCATCCGGGGGAACAGGCCAGCAGATACGCAGTATTTT.